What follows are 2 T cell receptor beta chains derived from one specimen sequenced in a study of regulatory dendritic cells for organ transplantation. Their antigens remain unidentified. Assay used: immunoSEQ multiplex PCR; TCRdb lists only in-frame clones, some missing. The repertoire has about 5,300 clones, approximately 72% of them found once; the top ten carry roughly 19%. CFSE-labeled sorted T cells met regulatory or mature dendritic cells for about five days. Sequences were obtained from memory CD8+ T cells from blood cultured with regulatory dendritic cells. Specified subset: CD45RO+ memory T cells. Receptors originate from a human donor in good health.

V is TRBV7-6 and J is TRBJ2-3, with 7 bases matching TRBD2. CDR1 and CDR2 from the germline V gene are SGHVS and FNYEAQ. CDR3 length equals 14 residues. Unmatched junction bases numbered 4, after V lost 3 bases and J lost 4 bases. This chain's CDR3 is CASSFKRGSDTQYF. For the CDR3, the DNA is TGTGCCAGCAGCTTTAAGCGGGGTTCAGATACGCAGTATTTT.

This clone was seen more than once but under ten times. DNA of the CDR3: TGTGCCTGGAGTCCAGGCGCCTACGAGCAGTACTTC. It codes for CAWSPGAYEQYF. This rearrangement joins TRBV30 to TRBJ2-7; D ambiguous. Per the germline V gene, CDR1 is GTSNPN and CDR2 is SVGIG (reference sequence). The CDR3 has 12 residues. V was cut by 2 bases and J by 2 bases, with 7 bases left in between.